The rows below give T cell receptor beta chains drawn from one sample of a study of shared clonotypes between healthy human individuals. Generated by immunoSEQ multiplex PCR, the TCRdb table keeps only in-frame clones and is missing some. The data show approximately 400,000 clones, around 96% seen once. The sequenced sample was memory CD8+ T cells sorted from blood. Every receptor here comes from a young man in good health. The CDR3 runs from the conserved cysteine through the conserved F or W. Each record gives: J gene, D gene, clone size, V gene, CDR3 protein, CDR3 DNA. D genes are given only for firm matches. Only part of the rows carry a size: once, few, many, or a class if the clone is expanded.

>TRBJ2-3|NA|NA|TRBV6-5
CASSSGSTDTQYF
TGTGCCAGCAGTAGCGGGAGCACAGATACGCAGTATTTT
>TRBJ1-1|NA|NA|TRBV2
CASSGPPGPLRGNTEAFF
TGTGCCAGCAGTGGTCCCCCGGGCCCGTTGCGAGGGAACACTGAAGCTTTCTTT
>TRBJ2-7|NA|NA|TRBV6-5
CASSYSDGYEQYF
TGTGCCAGCAGTTACTCGGACGGTTACGAGCAGTACTTC
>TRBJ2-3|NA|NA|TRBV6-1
CASSEESTDTQYF
TGTGCCAGCAGCGAAGAGAGCACAGATACGCAGTATTTT
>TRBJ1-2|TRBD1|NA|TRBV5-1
CASSLDRAYGYTF
TGCGCCAGCAGCCTGGACAGGGCCTATGGCTACACCTTC
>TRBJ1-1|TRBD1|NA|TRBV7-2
CASSLRDRIKFMNTEAFF
TGTGCCAGCAGCTTACGGGACAGGATTAAGTTCATGAACACTGAAGCTTTCTTT
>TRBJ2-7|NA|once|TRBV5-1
CASSRVPGLTSYEQYF
TGCGCCAGCAGCCGAGTACCGGGACTGACGTCCTACGAGCAGTACTTC
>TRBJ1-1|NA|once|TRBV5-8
CASPPRGKGTEAFF
TGTGCCAGCCCCCCGAGAGGGAAAGGAACTGAAGCTTTCTTT
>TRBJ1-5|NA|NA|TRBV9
CASSGPGGGFNQPQHF
TGTGCCAGCAGCGGCCCGGGGGGAGGTTTCAATCAGCCCCAGCATTTT
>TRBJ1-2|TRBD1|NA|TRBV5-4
CASSLRTGVYGYTF
TGTGCCAGCAGCTTGAGGACAGGGGTTTATGGCTACACCTTC
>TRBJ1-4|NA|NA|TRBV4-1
CASSQVGQGNEKLFF
TGCGCCAGCAGCCAAGTTGGGCAGGGTAATGAAAAACTGTTTTTT
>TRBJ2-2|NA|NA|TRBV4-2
CASSQPGDLPGELFF
TGTGCCAGCAGCCAACCGGGAGATCTACCCGGGGAGCTGTTTTTT
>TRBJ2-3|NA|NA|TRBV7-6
CASSHTIRLAPDTQYF
TGTGCCAGCAGCCACACTATAAGACTGGCACCAGATACGCAGTATTTT
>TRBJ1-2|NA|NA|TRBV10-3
CAISEWSYGYTF
TGTGCCATCAGTGAGTGGAGCTATGGCTACACCTTC